This paragraph reports one TCR beta chain. Only in-frame clones appear in the TCRdb table, and some are missing; sequencing was by immunoSEQ multiplex PCR. The sample has roughly 250,000 clones; around nine tenths are singletons. This CDR3 has 14 residues. Trimming left V 2 bases short and J 4 bases short, with 11 bases between. The germline V gene has CDR1 SEHNR and CDR2 FQNEAQ (reference sequence). The sample originates from a study of blood T cell repertoires in COVID-19. Whole-study context: Samples of COVID-19 (acute and convalescent) were obtained from the United States, Italy and Spain.

J is TRBJ1-2 and V is TRBV7-9; D may be TRBD1 (5 bases). This clonotype was sampled from a woman in her 40s who had recovered from COVID-19. The sequenced sample was peripheral blood. DNA of the CDR3: TGTGCCAGCAGCTTAAGTTCACAGGTCTATGGCTACACCTTC. This codes for CASSLSSQVYGYTF.